The sequence of this T cell receptor (beta chain) was determined in a study of T-cell reconstitution after alpha-beta-depleted transplantation in children. In this sample, this clonotype turned up a few times. For TCRbeta, the library was prepared with unique molecular identifiers. TCRdb processed the PCR reads anew with MiXCR; each CDR3 protein has one entry. The sample holds approximately 350,000 distinct CDR3 sequences; about a tenth are singletons and the top ten take around 2.5%. The V gene lost 8 bases and the J gene lost 2 bases, with 10 bases spanning the gap. The germline CDR1 and CDR2 sequences are SNHLY and FYNNEI. The CDR3 has 13 amino acids.

The TCR was taken from a human donor who donated a stem cell graft to a child with acute lymphoblastic leukemia. V and J are TRBV2 and TRBJ1-5; no firm D call. The specimen was PBMCs from the stem cell graft donor, collected from the stem cell graft. The CDR3 reads CASCIRGNQPQHF. The CDR3 region has the DNA TGTGCCAGCTGTATCCGGGGCAATCAGCCCCAGCATTTT.